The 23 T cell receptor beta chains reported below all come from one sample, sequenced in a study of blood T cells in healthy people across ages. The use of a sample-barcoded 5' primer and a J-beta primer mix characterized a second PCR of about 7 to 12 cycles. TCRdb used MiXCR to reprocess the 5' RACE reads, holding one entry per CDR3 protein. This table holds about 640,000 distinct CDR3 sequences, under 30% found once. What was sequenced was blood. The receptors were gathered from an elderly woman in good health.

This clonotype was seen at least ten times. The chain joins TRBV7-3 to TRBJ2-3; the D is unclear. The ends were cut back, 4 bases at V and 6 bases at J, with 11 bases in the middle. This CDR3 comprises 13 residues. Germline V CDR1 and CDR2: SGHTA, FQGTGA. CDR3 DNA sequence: TGTGCCAGCAGCTCCTCCCAGTGGGATACGCAGTATTTT. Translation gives CASSSSQWDTQYF. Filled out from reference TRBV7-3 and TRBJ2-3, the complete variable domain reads GAGVSQTPSNKVTEKGKYVELRCDPISGHTALYWYRQSLGQGPEFLIYFQGTGAADDSGLPNDRFFAVRPEGSVSTLKIQRTERGDSAVYLCASSSSQWDTQYFGPGTRLTVL.

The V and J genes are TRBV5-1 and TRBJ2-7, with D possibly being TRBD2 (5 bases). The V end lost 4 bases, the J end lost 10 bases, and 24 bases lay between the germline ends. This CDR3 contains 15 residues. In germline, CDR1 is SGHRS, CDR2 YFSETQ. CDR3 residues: CASSLERMYQEAQYF. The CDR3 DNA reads TGCGCCAGCAGCCTAGAGCGGATGTACCAGGAGGCCCAGTACTTC.

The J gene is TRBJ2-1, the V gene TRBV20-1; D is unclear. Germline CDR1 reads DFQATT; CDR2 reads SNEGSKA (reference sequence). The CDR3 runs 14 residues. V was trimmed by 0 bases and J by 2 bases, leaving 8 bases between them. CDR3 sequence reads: CSARDSRAYNEQFF. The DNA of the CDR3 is TGCAGTGCTAGAGATAGCCGCGCCTACAATGAGCAGTTCTTC.

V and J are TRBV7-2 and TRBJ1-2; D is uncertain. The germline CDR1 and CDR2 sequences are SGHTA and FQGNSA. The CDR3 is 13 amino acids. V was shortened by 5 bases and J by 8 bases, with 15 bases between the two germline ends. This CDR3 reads CASSPGRGLGYTF. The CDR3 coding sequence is TGTGCCAGCAGCCCCGGACGGGGTCTGGGCTACACCTTC.

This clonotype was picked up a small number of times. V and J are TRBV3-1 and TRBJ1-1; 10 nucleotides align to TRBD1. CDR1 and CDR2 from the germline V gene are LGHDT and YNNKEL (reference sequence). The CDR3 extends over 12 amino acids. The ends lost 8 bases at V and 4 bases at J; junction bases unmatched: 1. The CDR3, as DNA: TGTGCCAGCGGACAGGGGGGCACTGAAGCTTTCTTT. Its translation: CASGQGGTEAFF.

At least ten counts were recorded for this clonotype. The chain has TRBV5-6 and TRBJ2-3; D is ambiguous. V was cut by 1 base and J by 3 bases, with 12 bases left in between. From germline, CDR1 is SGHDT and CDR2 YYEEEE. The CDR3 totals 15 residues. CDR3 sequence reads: CASSLSSTETDTQYF. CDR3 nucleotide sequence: TGTGCCAGCAGCTTGAGTAGTACGGAGACAGATACGCAGTATTTT.

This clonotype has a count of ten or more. The CDR3 protein is CATSQLTDTQYF. DNA for the CDR3: TGTGCCACCAGCCAACTCACAGATACGCAGTATTTT. This sequence joins TRBV15 and TRBJ2-3; unclear D gene. This CDR3 spans 12 amino acids. V lost 5 bases and J 2 bases, leaving 5 bases between the germline ends. Germline assignment: CDR1 LNHNV and CDR2 YYDKDF (reference sequence).

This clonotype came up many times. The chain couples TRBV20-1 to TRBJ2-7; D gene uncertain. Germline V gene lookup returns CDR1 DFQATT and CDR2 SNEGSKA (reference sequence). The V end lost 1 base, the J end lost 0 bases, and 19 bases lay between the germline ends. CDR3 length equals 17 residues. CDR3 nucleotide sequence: TGCAGTGCTAGAGTCATCAGCGCGGAACCAAGCTCCTACGAGCAGTACTTC. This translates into CSARVISAEPSSYEQYF.

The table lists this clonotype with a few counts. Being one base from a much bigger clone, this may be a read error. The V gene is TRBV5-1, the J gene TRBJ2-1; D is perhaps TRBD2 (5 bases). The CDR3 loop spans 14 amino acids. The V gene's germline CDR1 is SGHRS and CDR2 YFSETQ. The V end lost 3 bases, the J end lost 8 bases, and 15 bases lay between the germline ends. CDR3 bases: TGCGCCAGCAGCTGGCGGGCCCCAACTGATGAGCAGTTCTTC. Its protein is CASSWRAPTDEQFF.

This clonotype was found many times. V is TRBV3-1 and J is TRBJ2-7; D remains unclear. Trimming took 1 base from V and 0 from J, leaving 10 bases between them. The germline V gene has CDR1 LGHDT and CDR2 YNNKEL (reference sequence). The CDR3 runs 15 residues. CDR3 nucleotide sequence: TGTGCCAGCAGCCAAGTCAGTTCCAGCTCCTACGAGCAGTACTTC. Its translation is CASSQVSSSSYEQYF.

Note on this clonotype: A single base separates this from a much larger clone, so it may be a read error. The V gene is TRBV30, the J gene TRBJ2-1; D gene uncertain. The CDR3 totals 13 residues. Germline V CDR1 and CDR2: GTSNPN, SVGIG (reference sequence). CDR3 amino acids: CTWSVRVDNEQFF. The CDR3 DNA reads TGTACCTGGAGTGTTAGGGTGGACAATGAGCAGTTCTTC.

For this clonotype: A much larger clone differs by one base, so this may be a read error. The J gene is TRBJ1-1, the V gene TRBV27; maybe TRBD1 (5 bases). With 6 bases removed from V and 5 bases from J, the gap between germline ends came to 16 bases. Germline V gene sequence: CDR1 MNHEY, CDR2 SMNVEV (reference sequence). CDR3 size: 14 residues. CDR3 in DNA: TGTGCCAGCAGGTCCTCCCCGGGACGAACTGAAGCTTTCTTT. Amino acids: CASRSSPGRTEAFF.

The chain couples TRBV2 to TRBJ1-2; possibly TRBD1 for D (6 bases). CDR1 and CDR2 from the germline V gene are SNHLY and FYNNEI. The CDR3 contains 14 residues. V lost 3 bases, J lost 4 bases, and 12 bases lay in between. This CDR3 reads CASSDRGDGYGYTF. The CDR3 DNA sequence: TGTGCCAGCAGTGACAGGGGCGACGGCTATGGCTACACCTTC. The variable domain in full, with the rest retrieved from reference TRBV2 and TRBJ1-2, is EPEVTQTPSHQVTQMGQEVILRCVPISNHLYFYWYRQILGQKVEFLVSFYNNEISEKSEIFDDQFSVERPDGSNFTLKIRSTKLEDSAMYFCASSDRGDGYGYTFGSGTRLTVV.

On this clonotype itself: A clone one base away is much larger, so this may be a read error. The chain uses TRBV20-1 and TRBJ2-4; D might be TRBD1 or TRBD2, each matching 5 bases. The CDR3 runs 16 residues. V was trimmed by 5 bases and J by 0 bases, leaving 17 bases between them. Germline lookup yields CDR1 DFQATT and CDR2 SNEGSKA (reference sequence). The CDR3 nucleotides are TGCAGTGCTGCCCCCGACGGGGCGACAGCCAAAAACATTCAGTACTTC. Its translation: CSAAPDGATAKNIQYF.

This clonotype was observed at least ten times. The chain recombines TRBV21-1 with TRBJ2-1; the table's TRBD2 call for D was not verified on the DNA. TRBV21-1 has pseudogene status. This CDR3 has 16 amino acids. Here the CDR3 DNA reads TGTGCCAGCAGCAACTTGGGCGGGGGGCCCTACAATGAGCAGTTCTTC. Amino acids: CASSNLGGGPYNEQFF.

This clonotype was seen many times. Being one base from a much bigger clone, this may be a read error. This CDR3 is CASSESRGGKSYEQYF. The DNA for the CDR3 is TGTGCCAGCAGTGAATCCCGGGGGGGAAAGTCCTACGAGCAGTACTTC. V gene TRBV25-1 combines with J gene TRBJ2-7; 8 bases are a match to TRBD2. V lost 1 base to trimming and J lost 1 base; unmatched junction nucleotides: 6. The CDR3 is 16 amino acids. Germline CDR1 MGHDK, CDR2 SYGVNS.

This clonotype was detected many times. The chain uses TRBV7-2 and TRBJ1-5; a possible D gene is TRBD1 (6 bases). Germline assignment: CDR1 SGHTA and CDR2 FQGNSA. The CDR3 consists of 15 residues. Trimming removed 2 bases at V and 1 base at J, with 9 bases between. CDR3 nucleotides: TGTGCCAGCAGCTTATCCACAGGGAGCAATCAGCCCCAGCATTTT. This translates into CASSLSTGSNQPQHF.

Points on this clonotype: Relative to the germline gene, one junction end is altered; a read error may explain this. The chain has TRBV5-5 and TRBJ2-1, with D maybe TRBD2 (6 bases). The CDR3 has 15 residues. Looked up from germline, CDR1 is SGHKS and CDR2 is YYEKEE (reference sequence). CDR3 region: CTSSPSWGGYNEQFF. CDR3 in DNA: TGTACCAGCAGCCCCAGCTGGGGAGGCTACAATGAGCAGTTCTTC.

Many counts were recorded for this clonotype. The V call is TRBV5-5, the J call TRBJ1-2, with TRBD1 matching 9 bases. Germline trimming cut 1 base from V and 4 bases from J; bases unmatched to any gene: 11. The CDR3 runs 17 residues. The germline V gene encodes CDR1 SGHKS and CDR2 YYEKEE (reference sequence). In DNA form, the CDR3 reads TGTGCCAGCAGCTTGCAGTGGGGACAGGGCTCTGGCTATGGCTACACCTTC. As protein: CASSLQWGQGSGYGYTF. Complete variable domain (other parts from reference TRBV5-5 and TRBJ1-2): DAGVTQSPTHLIKTRGQQVTLRCSPISGHKSVSWYQQVLGQGPQFIFQYYEKEERGRGNFPDRFSARQFPNYSSELNVNALLLGDSALYLCASSLQWGQGSGYGYTFGSGTRLTVV.

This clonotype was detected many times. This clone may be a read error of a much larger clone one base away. The CDR3 loop is CASSGGTGFYEQYF. DNA of the CDR3: TGTGCCAGCAGCGGAGGGACGGGATTTTACGAGCAGTACTTC. The chain has TRBV9 and TRBJ2-7, with D perhaps given as TRBD1 or TRBD2 (5 bases each). The CDR3 loop spans 14 amino acids. V shed 3 bases and J shed 4 bases, with 14 bases lying between them. The germline gives CDR1 SGDLS, CDR2 YYNGEE. Complete variable domain (other parts from reference TRBV9 and TRBJ2-7): DSGVTQTPKHLITATGQRVTLRCSPRSGDLSVYWYQQSLDQGLQFLIQYYNGEERAKGNILERFSAQQFPDLHSELNLSSLELGDSALYFCASSGGTGFYEQYFGPGTRLTVT.

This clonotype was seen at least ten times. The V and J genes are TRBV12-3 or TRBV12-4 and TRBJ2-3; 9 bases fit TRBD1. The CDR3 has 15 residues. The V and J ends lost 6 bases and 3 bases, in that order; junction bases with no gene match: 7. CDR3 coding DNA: TGTGCCAGCAGGGAGGGACAGGGATGGACAGATACGCAGTATTTT. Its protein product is CASREGQGWTDTQYF.

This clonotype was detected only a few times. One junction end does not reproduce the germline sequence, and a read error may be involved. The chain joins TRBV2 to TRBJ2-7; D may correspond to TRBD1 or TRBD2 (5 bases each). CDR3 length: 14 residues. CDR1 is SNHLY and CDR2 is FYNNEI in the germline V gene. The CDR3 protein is CASSEQGRGYERYF. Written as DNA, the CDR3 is TGTGCCAGCAGTGAGCAGGGACGAGGCTACGAGCGGTACTTC.

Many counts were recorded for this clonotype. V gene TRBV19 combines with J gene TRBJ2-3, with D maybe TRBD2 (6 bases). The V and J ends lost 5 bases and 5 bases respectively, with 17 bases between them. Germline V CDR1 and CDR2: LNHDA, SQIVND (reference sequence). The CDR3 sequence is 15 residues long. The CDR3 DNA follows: TGTGCCAGTAGTGGCGGAGGGACCTTCAAAGATACGCAGTATTTT. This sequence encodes CASSGGGTFKDTQYF.